A selection of T cell receptor beta chains follows, all from one sample in a study of blood T cell repertoires in COVID-19. Clones were read by immunoSEQ multiplex PCR, and TCRdb kept only the in-frame ones, dropping some. This table has just over 95,000 clones, more than 75% appearing once. The sample comprised peripheral blood. The receptors come from a man at least 80 years old with acute or convalescent COVID-19. The CDR3 runs from the conserved cysteine through the conserved F or W. The D gene is left open where the match is weak. For some rows the clone size is stated as once, few or many, or as a class when expanded; others skip it.

v_call	clone_size	j_call	d_call	cdr3_nt	cdr3_aa
TRBV19	NA	TRBJ1-5	NA	TGTGCCAGTAAGGGGATGCCTAGCAATCAGCCCCAGCATTTT	CASKGMPSNQPQHF
TRBV5-1	NA	TRBJ2-5	TRBD2	TGCGCCAGCACCTCCTCGGGCGGGGGGCTGGAGACCCAGTACTTC	CASTSSGGGLETQYF
TRBV27	NA	TRBJ2-1	NA	TGTGCCAGCCGAGGGGGGGCCTCCTACAATGAGCAGTTCTTC	CASRGGASYNEQFF
TRBV9	NA	TRBJ2-1	NA	TGTGCCAGCAGCGCATTCCCGGGACTCCGCTCCTACAATGAGCAGTTCTTC	CASSAFPGLRSYNEQFF
TRBV19	NA	TRBJ2-1	NA	TGTGCCAGTACCCCCCAGGGGGGAGACTATGAGCAGTTCTTC	CASTPQGGDYEQFF
TRBV28	NA	TRBJ2-7	TRBD2	TGTGCCAGCAGTCCTGGACTAGCGGGAGCCTACGAGCAGTACTTC	CASSPGLAGAYEQYF
TRBV4-3	NA	TRBJ1-1	NA	TGCGCCAGCAGCCGCTGGACCACATCGGACAACACGAGGTTGGGCACTGAAGCTTTCTTT	CASSRWTTSDNTRLGTEAFF
TRBV20-1	NA	TRBJ2-5	NA	TGCAGTGCTAGTAAGCGGCGGCCGGGCCAAGAGACCCAGTACTTC	CSASKRRPGQETQYF
TRBV9	NA	TRBJ2-7	TRBD2	TGTGCCAGCAGCAGAGGGGCAGGGACGGGGGGATCCTACGAGCAGTACTTC	CASSRGAGTGGSYEQYF
TRBV4-1	NA	TRBJ2-7	NA	TGCGCCAGCAGCCAAGAGAGGAGGCAGGCCTCCTACGAGCAGTACTTC	CASSQERRQASYEQYF
TRBV10-3	few	TRBJ2-1	TRBD1	TGTGCCATCAGTGATGTTGGGACAGGTCCCGACAATGAGCAGTTCTTC	CAISDVGTGPDNEQFF
TRBV11-2	NA	TRBJ2-3	TRBD1	TGTGCCAGCAGCTCGACAGGGGGGACAGATACGCAGTATTTT	CASSSTGGTDTQYF
TRBV6-2/TRBV6-3	NA	TRBJ2-1	NA	TGTGCCAGCAGTTACTTGGGCCGATTCAATGAGCAGTTCTTC	CASSYLGRFNEQFF
TRBV7-9	NA	TRBJ2-5	TRBD2	TGTGCCAGCAGCCGTGATGCGGGGGGGCCAGAGACCCAGTACTTC	CASSRDAGGPETQYF
TRBV7-9	NA	TRBJ2-7	TRBD1	TGTGCCAGCAGCTCTAAAAGGGACAGTTCCTACGAGCAGTACTTC	CASSSKRDSSYEQYF
TRBV15	NA	TRBJ2-1	TRBD2	TGTGCCACCAGGACTAGCGACATGAATGAGCAGTTCTTC	CATRTSDMNEQFF
TRBV18	once	TRBJ1-5	NA	TGTGCCAGCTCACCACGGCAGAACAATCAGCCCCAGCATTTT	CASSPRQNNQPQHF
TRBV6-6	NA	TRBJ1-1	NA	TGTGCCAGCAGTTACCCAGTAGGGGCGAGCACTGAAGCTTTCTTT	CASSYPVGASTEAFF
TRBV12-3/TRBV12-4	NA	TRBJ1-5	NA	TGTGCCAGCGCCGAGGGGGAAAATCAGCCCCAGCATTTT	CASAEGENQPQHF
TRBV5-1	NA	TRBJ2-3	NA	TGCGCCAGCAGCTTGGAGTGGACAGAGTGGGGAGCAGATACGCAGTATTTT	CASSLEWTEWGADTQYF
TRBV5-5	NA	TRBJ1-1	NA	TGTGCCAGCAGCTTTGGGGCGAACACTGAAGCTTTCTTT	CASSFGANTEAFF
TRBV7-2	NA	TRBJ2-3	NA	TGTGCCAGCAGCTTAGTATGGCGGAGCACAGATACGCAGTATTTT	CASSLVWRSTDTQYF
TRBV5-6	NA	TRBJ2-3	NA	TGTGCCAGCAGCTTGGAGAGGGATACGCAGTATTTT	CASSLERDTQYF
TRBV27	NA	TRBJ1-5	NA	TGTGCCAGCAGTTTATGGCCAGATAATCAGCCCCAGCATTTT	CASSLWPDNQPQHF
TRBV18	NA	TRBJ1-2	NA	TGTGCCAGCTCCCCTTTGACAGTAAAGTATGGCTACACCTTC	CASSPLTVKYGYTF
TRBV6-2/TRBV6-3	NA	TRBJ2-5	TRBD1	TGTGCCAGCAGCCCGCGGGGACAGGGTAGGGGGACCCAGTACTTC	CASSPRGQGRGTQYF
TRBV4-1	NA	TRBJ2-7	TRBD1	TGCGCCAGCAGCCAAGTCCGGGACAGTTACTACGAGCAGTACTTC	CASSQVRDSYYEQYF
TRBV6-5	NA	TRBJ1-2	TRBD1	TGTGCCAGTACACCGGGACAGGCCAGCTACACCTTC	CASTPGQASYTF
TRBV27	NA	TRBJ1-1	NA	TGTGCCAGCAGTTACTCGACAGAGAACACTGAAGCTTTCTTT	CASSYSTENTEAFF
TRBV11-2	NA	TRBJ2-5	NA	TGTGCCAGCAGCTTAGTGGGGCCGGGGGAAGAGACCCAGTACTTC	CASSLVGPGEETQYF
TRBV7-9	once	TRBJ2-7	NA	TGTGCCAGCAGCTTGGCAGGGCTACAGTACTTC	CASSLAGLQYF
TRBV7-8	NA	TRBJ2-3	NA	TGTGCCAGCAGCTCCAGCGAGGGCACAGATACGCAGTATTTT	CASSSSEGTDTQYF
TRBV3-1/TRBV3-2	few	TRBJ1-6	NA	TGTGCCAGCAGCCGAAACCCGACCCCAGGTTCACCCCTCCACTTT	CASSRNPTPGSPLHF
TRBV19	NA	TRBJ1-5	NA	TGTGCCACTAAGGCGGGCGGGTTTGAGCCCCAGCATTTT	CATKAGGFEPQHF
TRBV10-2	NA	TRBJ2-2	TRBD2	TGCGCCAGCAGCTTGTCTAGCGGCTCGAACACCGGGGAGCTGTTTTTT	CASSLSSGSNTGELFF
TRBV6-5	NA	TRBJ1-2	NA	TGTGCCAGCAGCCGCGCCACAGTTTCTAACTATGGCTACACCTTC	CASSRATVSNYGYTF
TRBV19	NA	TRBJ2-3	TRBD2	TGTGCCAGTAGTTGGCTAGCGGGAGCGCCGGGGGCAGATACGCAGTATTTT	CASSWLAGAPGADTQYF
TRBV7-2	once	TRBJ2-3	NA	TGTGCCAGCAGCTCCAGACTAGGCACAGATACGCAGTATTTT	CASSSRLGTDTQYF
TRBV7-8	once	TRBJ1-1	NA	TGTGCCAGCAGCTCCTCCGGGGGGCCCACTGAAGCTTTCTTT	CASSSSGGPTEAFF
TRBV6-2/TRBV6-3	NA	TRBJ1-4	NA	TGTGCCAGCAGTTCGCTTAGGAGCGCAACTAATGAAAAACTGTTTTTT	CASSSLRSATNEKLFF
TRBV5-1	NA	TRBJ1-3	NA	TGCGCCAGCAGCTTCGGGGGGCCCGGAAACACCATATATTTT	CASSFGGPGNTIYF
TRBV11-3	NA	TRBJ2-7	NA	TGTGCCAGCAGCTATGACAGGCGGGAGGAGCAGTACTTC	CASSYDRREEQYF
TRBV12-3/TRBV12-4	once	TRBJ2-7	NA	TGTGCCAGCAGTTTCGGACTCTCCTACGAGCAGTACTTC	CASSFGLSYEQYF
TRBV18	NA	TRBJ2-7	TRBD2	TGTGCCAGCTCACCACAGGATCCGGGAGGATCCTACGAGCAGTACTTC	CASSPQDPGGSYEQYF
TRBV5-1	NA	TRBJ1-1	NA	TGCGCCAGCAGCCCAACACGGCCCGGCGGTGAAGCTTTCTTT	CASSPTRPGGEAFF
TRBV29-1	once	TRBJ1-1	NA	TGCAGCGTTGCGCGAGGTAGCGCTGAAGCTTTCTTT	CSVARGSAEAFF
TRBV18	NA	TRBJ2-2	NA	TGTGCCAGCTCACCCAATCCCGGGGAGCTGTTTTTT	CASSPNPGELFF
TRBV5-1	NA	TRBJ2-2	TRBD2	TGCGCCAGCAGCCTTAGACTAGCGGGCACCGGGGAGCTGTTTTTT	CASSLRLAGTGELFF
TRBV9	NA	TRBJ2-7	TRBD2	TGTGCCAGCAGCGGTCTAGCGGGAGTCTCAGCCGAGCAGTACTTC	CASSGLAGVSAEQYF
TRBV27	NA	TRBJ1-4	NA	TGTGCCAGCGGACAGAGAGGCGAAAAACTGTTTTTT	CASGQRGEKLFF
TRBV9	once	TRBJ1-6	TRBD1	TGTGCCAGCAGCCCCTACGCAGGGGGCGAAAATTCACCCCTCCACTTT	CASSPYAGGENSPLHF
TRBV7-6	NA	TRBJ1-6	TRBD1	TGTGCCAGCAGCTCGGGCCAAGGGACAGCCATAAATTCACCCCTCCACTTT	CASSSGQGTAINSPLHF